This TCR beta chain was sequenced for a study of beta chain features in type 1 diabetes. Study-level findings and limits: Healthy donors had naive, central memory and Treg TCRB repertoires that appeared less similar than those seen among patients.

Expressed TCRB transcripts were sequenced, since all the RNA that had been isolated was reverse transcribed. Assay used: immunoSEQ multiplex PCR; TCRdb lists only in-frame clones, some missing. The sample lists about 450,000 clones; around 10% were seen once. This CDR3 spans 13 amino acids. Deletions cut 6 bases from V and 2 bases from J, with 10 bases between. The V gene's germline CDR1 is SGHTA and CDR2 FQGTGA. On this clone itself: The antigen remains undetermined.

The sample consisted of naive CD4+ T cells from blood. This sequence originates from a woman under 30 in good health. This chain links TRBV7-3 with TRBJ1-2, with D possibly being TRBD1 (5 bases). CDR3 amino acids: CASSLQGNYGYTF. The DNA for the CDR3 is TGTGCCAGCAGTCTCCAGGGAAACTATGGCTACACCTTC.